A single T cell receptor beta chain is shown here with its context. Patients in Seattle were enrolled during active infection, then followed longitudinally. The source of the sample is a study of blood T cell repertoires in COVID-19. Overall study context: The samples span acute and convalescent COVID-19 from the United States, Italy and Spain.

Produced via immunoSEQ multiplex PCR; TCRdb's table is partial and in-frame only. The top ten hold approximately 1.5% of the sample, which has roughly 410,000 clones, over 75% seen once. Unmatched junction bases numbered 5, after V lost 0 bases and J lost 3 bases. The germline V gene has CDR1 SGHNT and CDR2 YYREEE (reference sequence). The CDR3 is 15 amino acids. The chain carries TRBV5-4 and TRBJ2-7, with 8 bases matching TRBD2. Source material: peripheral blood. This TCR was sampled from a woman aged 35 to 49 with COVID-19, enrolled during active disease. CDR3 nucleotide sequence: TGTGCCAGCAGCTTGGTAGCGGGGTCGATCTACGAGCAGTACTTC. It encodes CASSLVAGSIYEQYF.